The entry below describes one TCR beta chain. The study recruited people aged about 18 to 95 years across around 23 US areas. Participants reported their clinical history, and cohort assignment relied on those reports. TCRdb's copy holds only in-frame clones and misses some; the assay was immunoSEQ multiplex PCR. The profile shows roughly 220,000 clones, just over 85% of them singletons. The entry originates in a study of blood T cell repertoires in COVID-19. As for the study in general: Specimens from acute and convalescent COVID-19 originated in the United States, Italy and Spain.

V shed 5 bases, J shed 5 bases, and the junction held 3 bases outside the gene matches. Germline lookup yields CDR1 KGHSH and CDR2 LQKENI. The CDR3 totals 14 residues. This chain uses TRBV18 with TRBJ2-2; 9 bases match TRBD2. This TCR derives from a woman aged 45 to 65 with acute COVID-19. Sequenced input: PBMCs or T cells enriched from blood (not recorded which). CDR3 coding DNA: TGTGCCAGCTCAGTCCTAGCGGGAACCGGGGAGCTGTTTTTT. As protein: CASSVLAGTGELFF.